Listed below are T cell receptor beta chains from one sample, sequenced in a study of read filtering for tumor transcriptome and immune sequencing. One entry per CDR3 protein results from TCRdb running MiXCR on the reads. Of some 38,000 distinct CDR3 sequences listed, roughly an eighth are singletons. The sequencing sample was made of a population of CD138-negative cells sorted from bone marrow. The source of these receptors is a donor at least 40 years old with multiple myeloma. Each CDR3 is given with its conserved first and last residue. A D gene is named only where the DNA matches it firmly. Clone size is stated in some rows and not others, as once, few, many or a class when expanded.

j_call: TRBJ2-1; v_call: TRBV4-2; d_call: TRBD2; clone_size: many; cdr3_aa: CASSQTLAGTYNEQFF; cdr3_nt: TGTGCCAGCAGCCAGACTTTAGCGGGGACTTACAATGAGCAGTTCTTC
j_call: TRBJ2-7; v_call: TRBV5-1; d_call: -; clone_size: many; cdr3_aa: CASSLERGPTWEQYF; cdr3_nt: TGCGCCAGCAGCTTAGAGCGAGGCCCTACTTGGGAGCAGTACTTC
j_call: TRBJ1-4; v_call: TRBV19; d_call: -; clone_size: many; cdr3_aa: CASRRNRGPGQRNEKLFF; cdr3_nt: TGTGCCAGTAGGCGAAATAGAGGCCCTGGACAGCGGAATGAAAAACTGTTTTTT
j_call: TRBJ2-6; v_call: TRBV5-1; d_call: TRBD1; clone_size: many; cdr3_aa: CASSSGQGSGANVLTF; cdr3_nt: TGCGCCAGCAGCTCTGGACAGGGCAGTGGGGCCAACGTCCTGACTTTC
j_call: TRBJ1-1; v_call: TRBV27; d_call: TRBD1; clone_size: many; cdr3_aa: CASSLSANRGTEAFF; cdr3_nt: TGTGCCAGCAGTTTATCAGCAAACAGGGGCACTGAAGCTTTCTTT
j_call: TRBJ2-5; v_call: TRBV28; d_call: TRBD2; clone_size: many; cdr3_aa: CASSFSGGRETQYF; cdr3_nt: TGTGCCAGCAGTTTCAGCGGGGGCCGAGAGACCCAGTACTTC
j_call: TRBJ2-1; v_call: TRBV4-1; d_call: -; clone_size: many; cdr3_aa: CASSQPNFLDNSNNEQFF; cdr3_nt: TGCGCCAGCAGCCAACCTAATTTCCTCGACAACAGCAACAATGAGCAGTTCTTC
j_call: TRBJ2-7; v_call: TRBV7-9; d_call: TRBD1; clone_size: many; cdr3_aa: CASSSQGAGEQYF; cdr3_nt: TGTGCCAGCAGCTCACAGGGGGCCGGCGAGCAGTACTTC
j_call: TRBJ2-3; v_call: TRBV11-2; d_call: TRBD2; clone_size: -; cdr3_aa: CASSKRSGGNTDTQYF; cdr3_nt: TGTGCCAGCAGCAAACGTAGCGGGGGGAACACAGATACGCAGTATTTT
j_call: TRBJ1-2; v_call: TRBV4-1; d_call: TRBD1; clone_size: many; cdr3_aa: CASSQAGQGARGYTF; cdr3_nt: TGCGCCAGCAGCCAAGCTGGACAGGGGGCGCGGGGCTACACCTTC
j_call: TRBJ2-3; v_call: TRBV29-1; d_call: -; clone_size: many; cdr3_aa: CSVLDGADTQYF; cdr3_nt: TGCAGCGTCCTGGACGGGGCAGATACGCAGTATTTT
j_call: TRBJ2-3; v_call: TRBV29-1; d_call: TRBD1; clone_size: many; cdr3_aa: CTCQGVTDTQYF; cdr3_nt: TGCACCTGTCAGGGGGTCACAGATACGCAGTATTTT
j_call: TRBJ1-5; v_call: TRBV23-1; d_call: TRBD1; clone_size: many; cdr3_aa: CASSRGQGRNQPQHF; cdr3_nt: TGCGCCAGCAGTCGGGGACAGGGACGCAATCAGCCCCAGCATTTT
j_call: TRBJ1-3; v_call: TRBV11-3; d_call: -; clone_size: few; cdr3_aa: CASSTSGVEGNTIYF; cdr3_nt: TGTGCCAGCAGCACCTCCGGGGTGGAAGGAAACACCATATATTTT